Sequencing of this T cell receptor beta chain was carried out in a study of CD8+ T cells in alopecia areata. Study summary: Patients received oral tofacitinib, 5 to 10 mg twice daily, for moderate-to-severe alopecia areata. Overall study results and limits: Possibly as an HLA-related effect, TCR sharing across patients appeared less clear than in mice. When scalp samples are sequenced, resident alphabeta T cells of normal skin are also captured. It was lesional scalp, especially alopecia totalis/universalis, that showed higher clonality than normal scalp.

This CDR3 has 12 residues. The V end was cut by 5 bases, the J end by 1 base, with 4 bases between. CDR1 is SEHNR and CDR2 is FQNEAQ in the germline V gene (reference sequence). Concerning this clone itself: The target antigen is unknown.

cDNA serving as the sequencing template came from extracted, reverse transcribed RNA. The repertoire was sequenced with immunoSEQ multiplex PCR; TCRdb's copy has only in-frame clones and lacks some. This sample yields more than 9,000 clones, of which around 62% are seen a single time; roughly 13% belongs to the top ten. Lesional scalp tissue (obtained by punch biopsy) and peripheral blood were collected from alopecia areata patients. This receptor was identified in a human donor with alopecia areata. The chain has TRBV7-9 and TRBJ2-3; D not certain. Sequences were obtained from skin. CDR3 amino acids: CASSTRTDTQYF. CDR3 nucleotide sequence: TGTGCCAGCAGCACCCGCACAGATACGCAGTATTTT.